One and the same sample provided the 5 T cell receptor beta chains below, sequenced in a study of T cell responses to AZD1222 COVID-19 vaccine. Method: immunoSEQ multiplex PCR; TCRdb's copy keeps in-frame clones and lacks some. The sample has under 150,000 clones, about 90% seen once. The sequenced sample was peripheral blood, obtained on day 0 of MenACWY control vaccination. All receptors derive from an adult in good health.

This clone was recorded only once. This chain uses TRBV4-1 with TRBJ1-1, with D possibly matching TRBD1 (5 bases). Germline lookup yields CDR1 MGHRA and CDR2 YSYEKL. V was pared by 1 base and J by 11 bases, with 17 bases between. The length of the CDR3 is 14 residues. CDR3 bases: TGCGCCAGCAGCCAAGTCCAGGGTAAGGGAATCGCTTTCTTT. Amino acid sequence: CASSQVQGKGIAFF.

V usage is TRBV30 and J usage is TRBJ2-1; 9 nucleotides line up with TRBD2. V dropped 3 bases and J dropped 0; count of bases not matched to a gene: 9. CDR3 length: 17 amino acids. The germline gives CDR1 GTSNPN, CDR2 SVGIG (reference sequence). CDR3 DNA: TGTGCCTGGAGCCCAGACCGACTAGCGGTCTCCTACAATGAGCAGTTCTTC. Translated: CAWSPDRLAVSYNEQFF.

The gene calls are TRBV12-3 or TRBV12-4 and TRBJ1-2; perhaps TRBD1 as D (5 bases). Trimming shortened V by 7 bases and J by 6 bases, and 15 bases separated the two germline ends. This CDR3 has 13 residues. This chain's CDR3 is CASTPGLRNGYTF. CDR3 nucleotides: TGTGCCAGCACCCCGGGGCTCAGAAATGGCTACACCTTC.

The chain carries TRBV2 and TRBJ1-1; TRBD1 is a possible D gene (5 bases). The germline gives CDR1 SNHLY, CDR2 FYNNEI. The germline V and J ends were trimmed by 7 bases and 5 bases, with 14 bases remaining between them. The CDR3 is made up of 13 amino acids. CDR3 sequence (DNA): TGTGCCAGCAACCCGCTGGGGGGAACTGAAGCTTTCTTT. It codes for CASNPLGGTEAFF.

V and J are TRBV6-5 and TRBJ2-3; 7 positions agree with TRBD2. The CDR3 extends over 14 amino acids. Germline values: CDR1 MNHEY, CDR2 SVGAGI. With V trimmed by 6 bases and J by 0 bases, 3 bases remained unmatched. The CDR3 region is CASRPAGSTDTQYF. CDR3 DNA: TGTGCCAGCAGGCCAGCGGGAAGCACAGATACGCAGTATTTT.